These T cell receptor beta chains were read from a single sample in a study of cytomegalovirus exposure and HLA in healthy donors. Assay used: immunoSEQ multiplex PCR; TCRdb lists only in-frame clones, some missing. The sample includes 130,000 to 150,000 clones, roughly four fifths of them seen just once. The sequencing sample was made of PBMCs. The receptors here all came from a man aged 35-49 years in good health and CMV-seropositive. CDR3s include the opening cysteine and the closing phenylalanine or tryptophan. The D gene is left open where the match is weak. Part of the rows lack a size; the others show once, few, many or a class for expanded clones.

V gene	clone size	D gene	J gene	CDR3 protein	CDR3 DNA
TRBV7-2	-	TRBD1	TRBJ1-1	CASSLGDREGTEAFF	TGTGCCAGCAGCTTAGGGGACAGGGAGGGCACTGAAGCTTTCTTT
TRBV19	-	-	TRBJ1-6	CASSDGPVGSNSPLHF	TGTGCCAGCTCCGATGGGCCAGTGGGTTCTAATTCACCCCTCCACTTT
TRBV19	-	-	TRBJ2-1	CASSIGGRPPNEQFF	TGTGCCAGTAGTATAGGGGGGCGACCCCCGAATGAGCAGTTCTTC
TRBV15	-	-	TRBJ2-7	CATSRGLTGLGYEQYF	TGTGCCACCAGCAGAGGCTTAACAGGGCTTGGGTACGAGCAGTACTTC
TRBV28	medium-sized	TRBD1	TRBJ2-7	CASSPRQGAREQYF	TGTGCCAGCAGTCCTCGACAGGGGGCGAGGGAGCAGTACTTC
TRBV27	few	-	TRBJ2-1	CASSLQGGGPNNEQFF	TGTGCCAGCAGTTTACAAGGGGGAGGGCCTAACAATGAGCAGTTCTTC
TRBV4-1	-	TRBD1	TRBJ1-5	CASSQTGAQPQHF	TGCGCCAGCAGCCAAACAGGGGCTCAGCCCCAGCATTTT
TRBV16	-	-	TRBJ1-4	CASSHPPGTNEKLFF	TGTGCCAGCAGCCACCCCCCAGGGACTAATGAAAAACTGTTTTTT
TRBV14	-	-	TRBJ2-7	CASSQVGGRGEQYF	TGTGCCAGCAGCCAAGTCGGGGGTCGGGGCGAGCAGTACTTC
TRBV9	-	TRBD1	TRBJ1-2	CASSVIAGQGSGHTF	TGTGCCAGCAGCGTAATTGCGGGACAGGGCAGCGGCCACACCTTC
TRBV30	-	TRBD2	TRBJ2-2	CAWKHGWREGRGGELFF	TGTGCCTGGAAACACGGCTGGCGGGAGGGCCGGGGCGGGGAGCTGTTTTTT
TRBV7-6	-	TRBD1	TRBJ2-1	CASGAGTGAHGEQFF	TGTGCCAGCGGGGCCGGGACAGGGGCCCACGGGGAGCAGTTCTTC
TRBV5-1	once	TRBD1	TRBJ1-1	CASSLVAPGTGAEAFF	TGCGCCAGCAGCTTGGTGGCCCCCGGGACAGGGGCTGAAGCTTTCTTT
TRBV5-8	-	-	TRBJ2-7	CASQGALRPYEQYF	TGTGCCAGCCAAGGGGCCCTTAGACCCTACGAGCAGTACTTC
TRBV28	-	TRBD1	TRBJ1-2	CASSSPGQVYYGYTF	TGTGCCAGCAGTTCGCCCGGACAGGTCTACTATGGCTACACCTTC
TRBV28	few	-	TRBJ2-5	CASSRLTLTGGETQYF	TGTGCCAGCAGTCGACTTACGTTGACAGGCGGGGAGACCCAGTACTTC
TRBV5-6	-	TRBD1	TRBJ2-5	CASSLERGRTTETQYF	TGTGCCAGCAGCTTGGAGAGGGGGCGGACAACGGAGACCCAGTACTTC
TRBV6-5	few	TRBD2	TRBJ2-2	CASAASGRDPGELFF	TGTGCCAGCGCCGCTAGCGGGAGGGACCCCGGGGAGCTGTTTTTT
TRBV11-1	-	TRBD1	TRBJ1-1	CASSNFDRGRGAFF	TGTGCCAGCAGCAACTTCGACAGGGGGCGTGGGGCTTTCTTT
TRBV27	-	TRBD2	TRBJ2-1	CASSRLAGGPNEQFF	TGTGCCAGCAGTCGACTAGCGGGAGGGCCTAATGAGCAGTTCTTC
TRBV14	-	-	TRBJ1-5	CASSHPTQYNQPQHF	TGTGCCAGCAGCCACCCCACGCAGTACAATCAGCCCCAGCATTTT
TRBV28	-	-	TRBJ1-2	CASSQGGTSSGDGYTF	TGTGCCAGCAGTCAAGGGGGAACTTCCTCTGGAGATGGCTACACCTTC
TRBV29-1	-	TRBD2	TRBJ2-7	CSVGGGKADLPYEQYF	TGCAGCGTTGGGGGGGGAAAAGCGGATTTGCCCTACGAGCAGTACTTC
TRBV28	-	TRBD2	TRBJ2-7	CASRPGLRSYEQYF	TGTGCCAGCAGACCGGGACTACGCTCCTACGAGCAGTACTTC
TRBV2	few	-	TRBJ1-5	CASSQHRGAFDQPQHF	TGTGCCAGCAGTCAACACCGGGGAGCTTTTGATCAGCCCCAGCATTTT
TRBV4-1	-	-	TRBJ2-5	CASSQDKGDRETQYF	TGCGCCAGCAGCCAAGATAAGGGAGATCGGGAGACCCAGTACTTC
TRBV6-1	-	TRBD2	TRBJ2-5	CASSEPGRGETQYF	TGTGCCAGCAGTGAGCCGGGGAGGGGAGAGACCCAGTACTTC
TRBV11-1	once	TRBD1	TRBJ2-5	CASSSDRGLGETQYF	TGTGCCAGCAGCTCGGACAGGGGGCTTGGAGAGACCCAGTACTTC
TRBV6-1	few	TRBD2	TRBJ2-3	CASSEEWTGGLAGGPRRTDTQYF	TGTGCCAGCAGTGAAGAATGGACAGGGGGACTAGCGGGAGGGCCGAGGAGGACAGATACGCAGTATTTT
TRBV4-1	once	TRBD1	TRBJ1-4	CASSQDGTGPNEKLFF	TGCGCCAGCAGCCAAGATGGGACAGGACCTAATGAAAAACTGTTTTTT
TRBV10-3	-	-	TRBJ1-2	CAISGTENYGYTF	TGTGCCATCAGTGGGACAGAAAACTATGGCTACACCTTC
TRBV5-1	-	TRBD2	TRBJ2-5	CASSPNQTSGSYQETQYF	TGCGCCAGCAGCCCAAATCAGACTAGCGGGAGTTACCAAGAGACCCAGTACTTC
TRBV21-1	-	-	TRBJ2-7	CASSKAGREATYEQYF	TGTGCCAGCAGCAAAGCTGGGCGGGAGGCTACCTACGAGCAGTACTTC
TRBV19	-	TRBD1	TRBJ1-2	CASSIDRERRQNYGYTF	TGTGCCAGTAGTATCGACAGGGAACGGAGACAAAACTATGGCTACACCTTC
TRBV9	-	TRBD1	TRBJ2-7	CASSGKEGQAFPEQYF	TGTGCCAGCAGCGGAAAAGAAGGACAGGCTTTCCCGGAGCAGTACTTC
TRBV29-1	-	-	TRBJ2-1	CSVVASESHNEQFF	TGCAGCGTTGTGGCTAGCGAATCCCACAATGAGCAGTTCTTC
TRBV30	-	-	TRBJ1-5	CAWSKDSTYQPQHF	TGTGCCTGGAGTAAGGACAGCACCTATCAGCCCCAGCATTTT
TRBV15	-	TRBD2	TRBJ2-1	CATSRDQRGPISNEQFF	TGTGCCACCAGCAGAGACCAGCGGGGACCCATTTCCAATGAGCAGTTCTTC
TRBV29-1	-	TRBD1	TRBJ1-1	CSAIRGAAFF	TGCAGCGCAATCAGGGGGGCAGCTTTCTTT
TRBV14	-	-	TRBJ1-1	CASSQDLYTEAFF	TGTGCCAGCAGCCAAGATCTGTACACTGAAGCTTTCTTT
TRBV7-9	-	-	TRBJ1-2	CSSSLLAGNYGYTF	TGTTCCAGCAGCCTTCTGGCAGGGAACTATGGCTACACCTTC
TRBV19	-	TRBD1	TRBJ1-2	CASSITPTGNYGYTF	TGTGCCAGTAGTATTACCCCGACAGGGAACTATGGCTACACCTTC
TRBV19	-	TRBD1	TRBJ1-2	CASSFRDRANYGYTF	TGTGCCAGTAGTTTCCGGGACAGAGCTAACTATGGCTACACCTTC
TRBV15	-	TRBD1	TRBJ1-6	CATSRLRTGNNSPLHF	TGTGCCACCAGCAGACTCCGGACAGGGAATAATTCACCCCTCCACTTT
TRBV7-2	-	-	TRBJ2-7	CASSVGHTYEQYF	TGTGCCAGCAGCGTGGGGCACACCTACGAGCAGTACTTC
TRBV15	-	TRBD2	TRBJ2-2	CATSRGNGGGYTGELFF	TGTGCCACCAGCAGAGGGAATGGGGGGGGGTACACCGGGGAGCTGTTTTTT
TRBV21-1	-	-	TRBJ2-7	CASSIPRLAGVVEQYF	TGTGCCAGCAGCATACCCCGACTAGCGGGAGTAGTCGAGCAGTACTTC
TRBV27	-	-	TRBJ2-1	CASSLEGSYNEQFF	TGTGCCAGCAGTTTAGAGGGATCCTACAATGAGCAGTTCTTC
TRBV15	-	TRBD1	TRBJ2-7	CATSGGTGNYEQYF	TGTGCCACCAGCGGAGGGACAGGGAACTACGAGCAGTACTTC